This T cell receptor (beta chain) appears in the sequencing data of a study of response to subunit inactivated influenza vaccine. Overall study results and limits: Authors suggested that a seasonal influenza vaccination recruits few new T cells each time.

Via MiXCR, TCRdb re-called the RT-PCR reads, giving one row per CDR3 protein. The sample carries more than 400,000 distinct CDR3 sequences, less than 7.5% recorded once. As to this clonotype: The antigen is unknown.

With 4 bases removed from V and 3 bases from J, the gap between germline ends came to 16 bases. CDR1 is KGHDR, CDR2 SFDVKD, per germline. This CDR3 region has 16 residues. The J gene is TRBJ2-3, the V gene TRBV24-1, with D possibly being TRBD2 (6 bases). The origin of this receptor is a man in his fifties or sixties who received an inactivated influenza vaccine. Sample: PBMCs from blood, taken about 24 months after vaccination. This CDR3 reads CATSDSGLGGTDTQYF. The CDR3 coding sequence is TGTGCCACCAGTGACTCCGGACTTGGAGGGACAGATACGCAGTATTTT.